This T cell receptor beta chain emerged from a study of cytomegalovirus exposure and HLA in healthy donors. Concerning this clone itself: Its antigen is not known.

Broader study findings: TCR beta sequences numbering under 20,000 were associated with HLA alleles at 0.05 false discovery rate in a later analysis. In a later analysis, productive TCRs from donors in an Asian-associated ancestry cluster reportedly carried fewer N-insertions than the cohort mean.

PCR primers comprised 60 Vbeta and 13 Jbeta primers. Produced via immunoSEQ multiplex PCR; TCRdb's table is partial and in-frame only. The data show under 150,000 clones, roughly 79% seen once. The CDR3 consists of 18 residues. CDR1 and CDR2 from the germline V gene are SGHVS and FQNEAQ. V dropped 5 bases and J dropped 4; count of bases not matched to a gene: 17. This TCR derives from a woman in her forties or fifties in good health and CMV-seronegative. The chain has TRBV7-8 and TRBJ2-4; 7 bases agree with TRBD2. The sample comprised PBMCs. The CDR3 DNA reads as TGTGCCAGCAGCCCGGGGGGTAGCGGAATTACTACTAAAAACATTCAGTACTTC. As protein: CASSPGGSGITTKNIQYF.